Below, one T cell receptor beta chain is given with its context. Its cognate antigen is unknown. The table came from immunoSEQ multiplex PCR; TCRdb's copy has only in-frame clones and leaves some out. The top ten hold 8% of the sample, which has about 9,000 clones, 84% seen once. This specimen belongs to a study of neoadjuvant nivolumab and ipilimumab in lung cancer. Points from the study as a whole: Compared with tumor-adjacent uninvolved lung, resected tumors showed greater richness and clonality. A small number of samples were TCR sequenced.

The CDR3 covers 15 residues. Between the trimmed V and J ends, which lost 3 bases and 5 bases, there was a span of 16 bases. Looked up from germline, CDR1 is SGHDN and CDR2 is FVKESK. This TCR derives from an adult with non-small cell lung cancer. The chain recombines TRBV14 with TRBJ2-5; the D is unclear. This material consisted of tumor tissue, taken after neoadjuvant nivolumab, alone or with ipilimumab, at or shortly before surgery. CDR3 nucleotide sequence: TGTGCCAGCAGCCAGCACGGATTCAGTTATGAGACCCAGTACTTC. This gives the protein CASSQHGFSYETQYF.